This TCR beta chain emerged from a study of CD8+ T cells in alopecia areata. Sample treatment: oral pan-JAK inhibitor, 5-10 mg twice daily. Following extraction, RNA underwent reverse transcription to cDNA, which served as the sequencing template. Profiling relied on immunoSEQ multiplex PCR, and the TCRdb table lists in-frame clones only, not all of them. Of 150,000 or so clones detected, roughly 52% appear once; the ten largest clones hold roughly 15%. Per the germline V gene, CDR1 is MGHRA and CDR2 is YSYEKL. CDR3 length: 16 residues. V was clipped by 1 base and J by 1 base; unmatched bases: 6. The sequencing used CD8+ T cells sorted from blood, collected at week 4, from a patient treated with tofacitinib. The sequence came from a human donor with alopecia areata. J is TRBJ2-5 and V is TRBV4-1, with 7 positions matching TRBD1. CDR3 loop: CASSQVLRQGQETQYF. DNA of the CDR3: TGCGCCAGCAGCCAAGTACTACGACAGGGCCAAGAGACCCAGTACTTC.